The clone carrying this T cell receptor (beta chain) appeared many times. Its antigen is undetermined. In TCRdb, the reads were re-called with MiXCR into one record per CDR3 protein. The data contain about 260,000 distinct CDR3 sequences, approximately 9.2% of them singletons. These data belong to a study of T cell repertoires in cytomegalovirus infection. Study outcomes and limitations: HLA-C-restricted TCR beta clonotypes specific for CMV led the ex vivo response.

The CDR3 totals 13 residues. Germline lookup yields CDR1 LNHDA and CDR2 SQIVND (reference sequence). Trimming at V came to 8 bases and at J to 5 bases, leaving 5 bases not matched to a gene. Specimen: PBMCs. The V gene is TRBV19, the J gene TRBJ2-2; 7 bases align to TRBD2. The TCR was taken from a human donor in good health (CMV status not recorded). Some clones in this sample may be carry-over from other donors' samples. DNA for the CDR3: TGTGCCAGTCCCAGGGAGGGAACCGGGGAGCTGTTTTTT. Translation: CASPREGTGELFF.